The 4 T cell receptor beta chains below all came from one sample that was sequenced in a study of blood T cells in healthy people across ages. The use of a sample-barcoded 5' primer and a J-beta primer mix characterized a second PCR of 7 to 11 cycles. Via MiXCR, TCRdb re-called the 5' RACE reads, giving one row per CDR3 protein. The table has hundreds of thousands of distinct CDR3 sequences, about 42% seen once. Sequencing was carried out using blood. These receptor sequences come from an older woman in good health.

This rearrangement joins TRBV5-8 to TRBJ2-3; 12 bases agree with TRBD2. V lost 3 bases to trimming and J lost 4 bases; unmatched junction nucleotides: 9. From germline, CDR1 is SGHTS and CDR2 YDEGEE. This CDR3 comprises 17 residues. This chain's CDR3 is CASSSGLAGSGSDTQYF. The DNA for the CDR3 is TGTGCCAGCAGCTCCGGACTAGCGGGATCTGGGTCAGATACGCAGTATTTT. Drawing the rest from reference TRBV5-8 and TRBJ2-3, the complete variable domain is EAGVTQSPTHLIKTRGQQATLRCSPISGHTSVYWYQQALGLGLQFLLWYDEGEERNRGNFPPRFSGRQFPNYSSELNVNALELEDSALYLCASSSGLAGSGSDTQYFGPGTRLTVL.

The CDR3 DNA reads TGTGCCAGCAGCCCCCTGGGAGGTGGAGCTCAGTATTTT. Protein: CASSPLGGGAQYF. V and J are TRBV7-6 and TRBJ2-3; maybe TRBD2 (6 bases). Trimming took off 5 bases at V and 12 bases at J, with 18 bases between the two ends. The CDR3 runs to 13 residues. From germline, CDR1 is SGHVS and CDR2 FNYEAQ. Looking up the rest from reference TRBV7-6 and TRBJ2-3 gives the full variable domain: GAGVSQSPRYKVTKRGQDVALRCDPISGHVSLYWYRQALGQGPEFLTYFNYEAQQDKSGLPNDRFSAERPEGSISTLTIQRTEQRDSAMYRCASSPLGGGAQYFGPGTRLTVL.

The sample holds a few counts of this clonotype. Germline and junction disagree at one end, which may indicate a read error. The chain has TRBV20-1 and TRBJ2-4; TRBD1 agrees at 10 bases. The closer fit of TRBJ2-7 to the DNA end suggests the J call may be wrong. In germline, CDR1 is DFQATT, CDR2 SNEGSKA (reference sequence). The CDR3 runs 14 residues. The CDR3 loop reads CSVRQGASTYEQYF. CDR3 coding DNA: TGCAGTGTTAGACAGGGGGCATCCACCTACGAGCAGTACTTC.

The genes are TRBV2 and TRBJ2-5; TRBD1 is a possible D gene (6 bases). This CDR3 contains 15 residues. Per the germline V gene, CDR1 is SNHLY and CDR2 is FYNNEI. The ends were cut back, 2 bases at V and 6 bases at J, with 16 bases in the middle. For the CDR3, the DNA is TGTGCCAGCAGTGAAAATGGACAGTTGACGAAGACCCAGTACTTC. This translates into CASSENGQLTKTQYF.